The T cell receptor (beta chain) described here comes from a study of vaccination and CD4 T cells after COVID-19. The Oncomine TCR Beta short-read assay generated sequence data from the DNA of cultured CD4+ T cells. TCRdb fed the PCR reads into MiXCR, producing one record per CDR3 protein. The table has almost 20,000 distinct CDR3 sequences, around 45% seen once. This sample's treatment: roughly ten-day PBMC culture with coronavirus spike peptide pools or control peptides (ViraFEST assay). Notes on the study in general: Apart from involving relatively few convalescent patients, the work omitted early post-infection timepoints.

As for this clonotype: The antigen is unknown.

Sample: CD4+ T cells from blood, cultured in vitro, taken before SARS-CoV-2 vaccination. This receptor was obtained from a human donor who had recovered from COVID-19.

CDR3 coding DNA: TGTGCCAGCACCGGACTCAGTGGCTACACCTTC. Protein product: CASTGLSGYTF. The chain employs TRBV28 and TRBJ1-2; no reliable D call. Deletions cut 7 bases from V and 7 bases from J, with 10 bases between. CDR3 length equals 11 residues. Germline CDR1 MDHEN, CDR2 SYDVKM.